This T cell receptor beta chain was profiled in a study of blood T cell repertoires in COVID-19. Study at large: PBMCs, B-cell-depleted T cells, or T cells provided the cDNA or gDNA that made up the material.

The assay was immunoSEQ multiplex PCR, and TCRdb's table has in-frame clones only and misses some. The profile shows roughly 400,000 clones, around 87% of them singletons. The V end was cut by 0 bases, the J end by 3 bases, with 3 bases between. The CDR3 loop spans 12 amino acids. Germline lookup yields CDR1 LNHNV and CDR2 YYDKDF (reference sequence). J is TRBJ2-7 and V is TRBV15; no clear D. This TCR was sampled from a woman aged 55 to 70 with COVID-19, enrolled during active disease. Sequencing used peripheral blood. The CDR3 nucleotides are TGTGCCACCAGCAGAGACGTCTACGAGCAGTACTTC. Its translation: CATSRDVYEQYF. Full variable domain (outside the CDR3, taken from reference TRBV15 and TRBJ2-7): DAMVIQNPRYQVTQFGKPVTLSCSQTLNHNVMYWYQQKSSQAPKLLFHYYDKDFNNEADTPDNFQSRRPNTSFCFLDIRSPGLGDTAMYLCATSRDVYEQYFGPGTRLTVT.